This T cell receptor (beta chain) was documented in a study of CD8+ T cells in alopecia areata. Overall study: Disease severity was quantified as SALT score of affected scalp area.

The CDR3 loop spans 13 amino acids. Trimming removed 2 bases from V and 6 bases from J, with 9 bases in between. Germline-derived CDR1 and CDR2 are SEHNR and FQNEAQ (reference sequence). Investigators isolated RNA and reverse transcribed it into cDNA to act as the sequencing template. Profiling relied on immunoSEQ multiplex PCR, and the TCRdb table lists in-frame clones only, not all of them. Among about 200,000 clones listed, more than 45% were seen once. The treatment denotes: oral pan-JAK inhibitor, 5-10 mg twice daily. Both peripheral blood and punch biopsies of lesional scalp skin were obtained from patients who had alopecia areata. On this clone: The target antigen is unknown.

Study-level results: Higher clonality than in normal scalp was seen in lesional scalp, especially alopecia totalis/universalis.

The chain employs TRBV7-9 and TRBJ2-3, with D unresolved. This TCR came from a human donor with alopecia areata. This material consisted of CD4+ T cells sorted from blood, taken at week 24, from a patient treated with tofacitinib. Here the CDR3 DNA reads TGTGCCAGCAGCTTACTTCTGGGTGATACGCAGTATTTT. Amino acid sequence: CASSLLLGDTQYF.